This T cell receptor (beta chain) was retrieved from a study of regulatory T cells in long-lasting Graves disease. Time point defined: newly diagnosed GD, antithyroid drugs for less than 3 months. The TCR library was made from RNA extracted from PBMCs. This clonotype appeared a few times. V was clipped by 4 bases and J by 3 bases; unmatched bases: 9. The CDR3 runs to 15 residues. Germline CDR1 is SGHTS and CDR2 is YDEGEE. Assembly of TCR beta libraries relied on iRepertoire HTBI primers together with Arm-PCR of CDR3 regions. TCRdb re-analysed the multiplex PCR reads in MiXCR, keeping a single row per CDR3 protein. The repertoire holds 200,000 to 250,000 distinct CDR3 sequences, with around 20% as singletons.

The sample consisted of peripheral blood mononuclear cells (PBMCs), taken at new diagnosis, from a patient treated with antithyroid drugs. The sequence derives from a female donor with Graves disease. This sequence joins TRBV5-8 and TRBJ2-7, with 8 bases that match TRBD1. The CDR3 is CASSSRTGSNYEQYF. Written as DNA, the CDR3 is TGTGCCAGCAGCAGCAGGACAGGGAGTAACTACGAGCAGTACTTC.